This T cell receptor beta chain was identified during a study of blood T cell repertoires in COVID-19. Across the study: Sites across the United States, Italy and Spain contributed samples from acute and convalescent COVID-19.

Per the study methods: Amplification with reference gene primers provided the estimates of nucleated cell counts. Profiled with immunoSEQ multiplex PCR; TCRdb holds only in-frame clones, not every one. The V and J calls and clone size were taken over from that table, and D and trimming were inferred from the DNA. The top ten hold about 4.5% of the sample, which has 200,000 to 250,000 clones, around 82% seen once. Participants, about 18 to 100 years old, spanned around 25 US areas. Trimming shortened V by 10 bases and J by 5 bases, and 17 bases separated the two germline ends. Germline V gives CDR1 WNHNN, CDR2 SYGVQD (reference sequence). The CDR3 extends over 13 amino acids.

Sample: PBMCs or T cells enriched from blood (not recorded which). The origin of this receptor is a young man with acute COVID-19. This sequence joins TRBV10-1 and TRBJ2-5, with D perhaps TRBD1 (6 bases). In DNA, the CDR3 is TGCGCCACCCTACAGGGCCGCCAGGAGACCCAGTACTTC. Amino acid sequence: CATLQGRQETQYF.